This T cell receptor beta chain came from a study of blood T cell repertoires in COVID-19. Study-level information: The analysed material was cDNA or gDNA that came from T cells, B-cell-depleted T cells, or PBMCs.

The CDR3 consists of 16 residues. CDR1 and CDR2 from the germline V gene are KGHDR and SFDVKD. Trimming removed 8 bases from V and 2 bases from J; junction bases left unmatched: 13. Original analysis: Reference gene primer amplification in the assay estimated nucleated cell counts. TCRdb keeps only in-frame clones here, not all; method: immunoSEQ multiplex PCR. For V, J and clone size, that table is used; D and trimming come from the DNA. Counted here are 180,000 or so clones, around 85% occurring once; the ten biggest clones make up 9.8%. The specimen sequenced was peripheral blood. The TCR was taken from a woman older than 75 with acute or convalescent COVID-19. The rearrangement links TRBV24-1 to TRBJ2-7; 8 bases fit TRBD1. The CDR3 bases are TGTGCCACCACCATAGTTCCGGGACAGGAAGCCTACGAGCAGTACTTC. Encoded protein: CATTIVPGQEAYEQYF.